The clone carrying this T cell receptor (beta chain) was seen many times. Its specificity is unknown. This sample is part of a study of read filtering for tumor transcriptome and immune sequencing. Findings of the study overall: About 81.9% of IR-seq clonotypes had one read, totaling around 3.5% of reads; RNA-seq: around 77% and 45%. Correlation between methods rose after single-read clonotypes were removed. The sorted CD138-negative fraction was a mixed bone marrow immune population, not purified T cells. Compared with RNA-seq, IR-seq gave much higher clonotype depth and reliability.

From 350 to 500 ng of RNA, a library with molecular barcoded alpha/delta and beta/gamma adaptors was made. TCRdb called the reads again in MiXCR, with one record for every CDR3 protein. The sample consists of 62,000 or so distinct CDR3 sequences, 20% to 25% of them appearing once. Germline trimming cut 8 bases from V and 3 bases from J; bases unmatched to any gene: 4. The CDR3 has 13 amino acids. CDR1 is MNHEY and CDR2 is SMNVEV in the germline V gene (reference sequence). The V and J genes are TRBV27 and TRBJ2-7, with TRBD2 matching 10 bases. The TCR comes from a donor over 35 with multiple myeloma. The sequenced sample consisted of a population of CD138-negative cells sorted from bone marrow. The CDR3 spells CASGLAELYEQYF. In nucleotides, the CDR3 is TGTGCCAGCGGACTAGCGGAACTCTACGAGCAGTACTTC.